What follows are 21 T cell receptor beta chains derived from one specimen sequenced in a study of blood T cell repertoires in COVID-19. Libraries were prepared by immunoSEQ multiplex PCR; TCRdb keeps only in-frame clonotypes and omits some of them. The table has more than 100,000 clones, 84% seen once. Sequencing was performed on peripheral blood. The origin of the receptors is a man aged 60 to 69 with acute or convalescent COVID-19.

This chain uses TRBV10-3 with TRBJ1-5; D not resolved. Germline CDR1 reads ENHRY; CDR2 reads SYGVKD. This CDR3 is built from 12 residues. Trimming removed 4 bases at V and 9 bases at J, with 10 bases between. The CDR3 region has the DNA TGTGCCATCAGTGTAGAGGGCCTGCCCCAGCATTTT. Translated: CAISVEGLPQHF.

The chain carries TRBV6-5 and TRBJ2-7; 11 nucleotides align to TRBD1. V shed 0 bases and J 2 bases; nucleotides not matched to a gene: 3. CDR3 size: 16 residues. CDR1 is MNHEY, CDR2 SVGAGI, per germline. For the CDR3, the DNA is TGTGCCAGCAGTTACTCCGTGGGACAGGGGGCCTACGAGCAGTACTTC. Translating gives CASSYSVGQGAYEQYF.

The chain is built from TRBV11-2 and TRBJ2-2; TRBD1 matches at 8 bases. The length of the CDR3 is 14 residues. Trimming at V came to 6 bases and at J to 5 bases, leaving 5 bases not matched to a gene. The germline V gene has CDR1 SGHAT and CDR2 FQNNGV. The CDR3 nucleotides are TGTGCCAGCAGGCTGACAGGGGCTACCGGGGAGCTGTTTTTT. Protein product: CASRLTGATGELFF.

This sequence joins TRBV5-1 and TRBJ1-5; 7 nucleotides align to TRBD1. The J segment lost 4 bases and the V segment lost 4 bases, leaving 5 bases of the junction unmatched. Germline V gives CDR1 SGHRS, CDR2 YFSETQ. The CDR3 consists of 14 residues. CDR3 region: CASSRDSLNQPQHF. The CDR3, as DNA: TGCGCCAGCAGCCGGGACAGCTTGAATCAGCCCCAGCATTTT.

The V call is TRBV7-3, the J call TRBJ2-1; 8 positions agree with TRBD1. CDR3 size: 13 residues. In germline, CDR1 is SGHTA, CDR2 FQGTGA. V trimming: 3 bases; J trimming: 7 bases; junction bases outside the gene matches: 2. This CDR3 reads CASSFRTGNEQFF. The CDR3 DNA reads as TGTGCCAGCAGCTTTAGGACAGGGAATGAGCAGTTCTTC.

This clone showed up just once. The rearrangement uses TRBV7-8 and TRBJ2-3, with 12 bases matching TRBD2. CDR3 length: 17 amino acids. Germline V gene sequence: CDR1 SGHVS, CDR2 FQNEAQ. V lost 5 bases to trimming and J lost 6 bases; unmatched junction nucleotides: 12. The CDR3 loop is CASSRTSSGRAGDTQYF. As DNA, the CDR3 is TGTGCCAGCAGCCGCACCTCTAGCGGGAGGGCCGGGGATACGCAGTATTTT.

The rearrangement joins TRBV3-1 (or the pseudogene TRBV3-2) to TRBJ2-5; TRBD2 aligns across 15 bases. CDR1 and CDR2 from the germline V gene are LGHDT and YNNKEL (reference sequence). This CDR3 has 19 amino acids. Trimming removed 2 bases from V and 1 base from J; junction bases left unmatched: 8. Written as DNA, the CDR3 is TGTGCCAGCAGCCAAACCGGGACTAGCGGGAGGTGGGGCCAAGAGACCCAGTACTTC. This encodes CASSQTGTSGRWGQETQYF.

The chain uses TRBV18 and TRBJ1-6; possible D gene TRBD1, 6 bases. CDR3 size: 14 residues. V dropped 6 bases and J dropped 10 bases, with 16 bases sitting between them. The germline gives CDR1 KGHSH, CDR2 LQKENI. The CDR3 bases are TGTGCCAGCTCCCAACAGGGAAAATCGTCACCCCTCCACTTT. Translated: CASSQQGKSSPLHF.

The chain uses TRBV7-6 and TRBJ2-7, with 7 positions matching TRBD1. The CDR3 runs to 14 residues. With 4 bases clipped from V and 0 bases from J, the junction kept 3 bases outside the gene matches. Germline lookup yields CDR1 SGHVS and CDR2 FNYEAQ. The CDR3: CASSSDRNSYEQYF. The CDR3 bases are TGTGCCAGCAGCTCGGACAGGAACTCCTACGAGCAGTACTTC. The whole variable domain, filled in from reference TRBV7-6 and TRBJ2-7, reads GAGVSQSPRYKVTKRGQDVALRCDPISGHVSLYWYRQALGQGPEFLTYFNYEAQQDKSGLPNDRFSAERPEGSISTLTIQRTEQRDSAMYRCASSSDRNSYEQYFGPGTRLTVT.

The V call is TRBV5-5, the J call TRBJ2-7, with 10 bases fitting TRBD1. The CDR3 totals 16 residues. Germline-derived CDR1 and CDR2 are SGHKS and YYEKEE (reference sequence). V trimming: 0 bases; J trimming: 4 bases; junction bases outside the gene matches: 7. This CDR3 is CASSLEGTGALYEQYF. The CDR3 DNA sequence: TGTGCCAGCAGCTTGGAGGGGACAGGGGCGTTATACGAGCAGTACTTC.

The V and J genes are TRBV3-1 (or the pseudogene TRBV3-2) and TRBJ1-2; 7 bases match TRBD1. Germline loops: CDR1 LGHDT, CDR2 YNNKEL (reference sequence). CDR3 size: 14 residues. V gave up 6 bases and J gave up 8 bases; unmatched junction bases: 12. The CDR3: CASSSDFVTGGYTF. The CDR3 region has the DNA TGTGCCAGCAGTTCGGATTTCGTGACAGGGGGCTACACCTTC.

The chain recombines TRBV2 with TRBJ2-3, with D possibly being TRBD2 (5 bases). Germline CDR1 is SNHLY and CDR2 is FYNNEI. The V gene lost 10 bases and the J gene lost 0 bases, with 14 bases spanning the gap. There are 14 residues in the CDR3. CDR3 coding DNA: TGTGCCACCGGACTCGGGTATAGCACAGATACGCAGTATTTT. This gives the protein CATGLGYSTDTQYF.

The chain joins TRBV7-9 to TRBJ2-7; D is possibly TRBD1 (6 bases). There are 13 residues in the CDR3. Between the trimmed V and J ends, which lost 8 bases and 2 bases, there was a span of 13 bases. Germline lookup yields CDR1 SEHNR and CDR2 FQNEAQ (reference sequence). The chain's CDR3 is CASHRDTAYEQYF. Here the CDR3 DNA reads TGTGCCAGCCACCGGGACACGGCCTACGAGCAGTACTTC.

This chain uses TRBV5-5 with TRBJ2-2, with D possibly TRBD2 on 5 matching bases. Per the germline V gene, CDR1 is SGHKS and CDR2 is YYEKEE (reference sequence). The CDR3 length is 16 residues. Trimming left V 4 bases short and J 2 bases short, with 15 bases between. This chain's CDR3 is CASSAVSDSNTGELFF. The CDR3 DNA follows: TGTGCCAGCAGCGCCGTGTCGGACTCAAACACCGGGGAGCTGTTTTTT. Combining the CDR3 with reference TRBV5-5 and TRBJ2-2 gives the whole variable domain DAGVTQSPTHLIKTRGQQVTLRCSPISGHKSVSWYQQVLGQGPQFIFQYYEKEERGRGNFPDRFSARQFPNYSSELNVNALLLGDSALYLCASSAVSDSNTGELFFGEGSRLTVL.

The chain links TRBV7-9 to TRBJ2-7; D is possibly TRBD2 (5 bases). CDR3 length equals 14 residues. V shed 5 bases and J shed 0 bases, with 11 bases lying between them. Germline V CDR1 and CDR2: SEHNR, FQNEAQ (reference sequence). The CDR3: CASSQVGSSYEQYF. CDR3 nucleotide sequence: TGTGCCAGCAGCCAAGTTGGGAGCTCCTACGAGCAGTACTTC.

The rearrangement joins TRBV9 to TRBJ2-3, with TRBD2 matching 9 bases. The CDR3 has 15 residues. Germline V gene lookup returns CDR1 SGDLS and CDR2 YYNGEE. Unmatched junction bases numbered 4, after V lost 5 bases and J lost 0 bases. The CDR3 DNA reads TGTGCCAGCAGTCGACTAGCGGCTAGCACAGATACGCAGTATTTT. Amino acid sequence: CASSRLAASTDTQYF.

This sequence joins TRBV29-1 and TRBJ1-2; D may be TRBD1 (6 bases). Trimming took 3 bases from V and 4 from J, leaving 12 bases between them. The CDR3 covers 13 residues. CDR1 is SQVTM and CDR2 is ANQGSEA in the germline V gene. The CDR3 spells CSVDDQGSYGYTF. The CDR3 bases are TGCAGCGTTGATGACCAGGGGAGCTATGGCTACACCTTC.

The rearrangement links TRBV11-2 to TRBJ1-3, with D unresolved. V was pared by 3 bases and J by 3 bases, with 15 bases between. The germline CDR1 and CDR2 sequences are SGHAT and FQNNGV. The CDR3 sequence is 16 residues long. In DNA, the CDR3 is TGTGCCAGCAGCTTTGGAGGGATTGAGGTTGGAAACACCATATATTTT. Translation: CASSFGGIEVGNTIYF.

This chain links TRBV6-4 with TRBJ2-3; TRBD2 might be the D (5 bases). The CDR3 contains 18 residues. The ends were cut back, 4 bases at V and 1 base at J, with 21 bases in the middle. CDR1 is MRHNA and CDR2 is SNTAGT in the germline V gene. CDR3 sequence reads: CASSAPCREKPRTDTQYF. CDR3 nucleotide sequence: TGTGCCAGCAGTGCCCCGTGCCGGGAAAAGCCCCGCACAGATACGCAGTATTTT.

The chain carries TRBV19 and TRBJ1-3, with 8 bases that match TRBD1. The CDR3 covers 16 residues. The junction had 7 bases not matched to a gene; V was cut back by 6 bases and J by 0 bases. Germline CDR1 and CDR2: LNHDA and SQIVND (reference sequence). The CDR3 DNA is TGTGCCAGTAGACCGACAGGGGCACGCTCTGGAAACACCATATATTTT. This gives the protein CASRPTGARSGNTIYF.

The chain links TRBV7-6 to TRBJ2-3; weak D call: TRBD2 (7 bases). This CDR3 is built from 16 residues. With 3 bases removed from V and 0 bases from J, the gap between germline ends came to 13 bases. Germline loops: CDR1 SGHVS, CDR2 FNYEAQ. For the CDR3, the DNA is TGTGCCAGCAGCTTGGGGGGGCGGACTAGCACAGATACGCAGTATTTT. Translation: CASSLGGRTSTDTQYF.